Listed below are T cell receptor beta chains from one sample, sequenced in a study of T-cell memory formation after mild COVID-19. TCRdb used MiXCR to reprocess the 5' RACE reads, holding one entry per CDR3 protein. This table holds about 420,000 distinct CDR3 sequences, 20% to 30% found once. The sample taken for sequencing was PBMCs or a T cell subset sorted from them (not recorded which). These receptors all come from an adult woman who had mild COVID-19 (a few samples of this study predate the infection). Cell type and time point are not known. Both conserved end residues are part of each CDR3. A D gene is named only where the DNA matches it firmly. Clone size, where shown, is once, few, many, or a class for clones that have expanded.

abundance,j_gene,d_gene,v_gene,CDR3nt,CDR3aa
NA,TRBJ2-2,NA,TRBV11-3,TGTGCCAGCAGCCTCCGGGACTCCGGCTTCGCCGGGGAGCTGTTTTTT,CASSLRDSGFAGELFF
NA,TRBJ2-3,NA,TRBV4-3,TGCGCCAGCAGCCAAACCTCAGCGGGTAACACAGATACGCAGTATTTT,CASSQTSAGNTDTQYF
few,TRBJ2-3,NA,TRBV2,TGTGCGGTTGGGGGCAGGGTCACGGATACGCAGTATTTT,CAVGGRVTDTQYF
few,TRBJ1-1,NA,TRBV27,TGTGCCAGCAGTCCCTTCGCTAACACTGAAGCTTTCTTT,CASSPFANTEAFF
NA,TRBJ1-2,TRBD1,TRBV15,TGTGCCACCAGCACCGGGACAGGGGATGGCTACACCTTC,CATSTGTGDGYTF
few,TRBJ2-5,NA,TRBV7-3,TGTGCCAGCAGCTTAAGTCCTGCCTTGGGAGAGACCCAGTACTTC,CASSLSPALGETQYF
NA,TRBJ2-3,TRBD2,TRBV13,TGTGCCAGCAGCCTCGGACTAGCGGGGGAAAAAGATACGCAGTATTTT,CASSLGLAGEKDTQYF
once,TRBJ2-7,TRBD1,TRBV5-1,TGCGCCAGCAGCTTAGGATGGGAACAGGGGTTACGATCCTACGAGCAGTACTTC,CASSLGWEQGLRSYEQYF
NA,TRBJ2-1,TRBD2,TRBV20-1,TGCAGTGCCGTAAGACTAGCGGGCTCCTACAATGAGCAGTTCTTC,CSAVRLAGSYNEQFF
NA,TRBJ2-1,NA,TRBV7-8,TGTGCCAGCAGCTTAAAACTAGTTAATGAGCAGTTCTTC,CASSLKLVNEQFF
NA,TRBJ2-7,TRBD2,TRBV5-1,TGCGCCAGCAGCCTGGGGGGACTAGCTTTCAACGAGCAGTACTTC,CASSLGGLAFNEQYF
NA,TRBJ2-3,TRBD1,TRBV19,TGTGCCGCCTCTCAGGGGGCATCAGATACGCAGTATTTT,CAASQGASDTQYF
few,TRBJ1-1,TRBD1,TRBV2,TGTGCCAGCAGTGAGTTTCGGCAGGGGGCCACTGAAGCTTTCTTT,CASSEFRQGATEAFF
NA,TRBJ2-2,TRBD1,TRBV2,TGTGCCACCAAGAGACAGGGGGGAACCGGGGAGCTGTTTTTT,CATKRQGGTGELFF
NA,TRBJ2-1,NA,TRBV2,TGTGCCAGCTGGGGTGTCTCCTACAATGAGCAGTTCTTC,CASWGVSYNEQFF
NA,TRBJ1-5,NA,TRBV6-2/TRBV6-3,TGTGCCAGCAGTTACTCGCAGGGGATGGGCAATCAGCCCCAGCATTTT,CASSYSQGMGNQPQHF
few,TRBJ1-5,NA,TRBV11-1,TGTGCCAGCAGCCCGCTCTCCGACAGGCGAAATCAGCCCCAGCATTTT,CASSPLSDRRNQPQHF
NA,TRBJ2-1,TRBD2,TRBV24-1,TGTGCCACCAGTGATTGGAGCGGGAGGAACAATGAGCAGTTCTTC,CATSDWSGRNNEQFF
few,TRBJ2-1,TRBD2,TRBV30,TGTGCCTGGAGGAGTCTAGCGGGACACAATGAGCAGTTCTTC,CAWRSLAGHNEQFF
many,TRBJ2-5,NA,TRBV24-1,TGTGCCACCAGTGATCCCGGGACAAAAGAGACCCAGTACTTC,CATSDPGTKETQYF
NA,TRBJ2-5,TRBD1,TRBV5-5,TGTGCCAGCAGTTTCCAGACAGGGGTTGAGACCCAGTACTTC,CASSFQTGVETQYF
few,TRBJ2-1,TRBD2,TRBV6-5,TGTGCCAGCGGAAGTCGACTAGCGGGAGGGGGTGAGCAGTTCTTC,CASGSRLAGGGEQFF
NA,TRBJ2-7,TRBD1,TRBV5-1,TGCGCCAGCAGCTTGGCAGGGGGCGCGGGGGAGCAGTACTTC,CASSLAGGAGEQYF
NA,TRBJ1-2,NA,TRBV3-1,TGTGCCAGCAGCCAAGGTAGTTCCCAAACAGTCAACTATGGCTACACCTTC,CASSQGSSQTVNYGYTF
NA,TRBJ1-1,NA,TRBV6-6,TGTGCCAGCAGCCACATGAACACTGAAGCTTTCTTT,CASSHMNTEAFF
many,TRBJ2-7,NA,TRBV7-2,TGTGCCAGCAGCTCCCGGACAGTCTACGAGCAGTACTTC,CASSSRTVYEQYF
many,TRBJ2-3,NA,TRBV19,TGTGCCAGTACATCGGGGACTAGCACAGATACGCAGTATTTT,CASTSGTSTDTQYF
NA,TRBJ2-1,TRBD1,TRBV7-2,TGTGCCAGCAGCCCGGACAGGGCCTACAATGAGCAGTTCTTC,CASSPDRAYNEQFF
few,TRBJ2-1,TRBD1,TRBV24-1,TGTGCCACCAGTGATGTCGGGACAGGGTTTTTAAATGAGCAGTTCTTC,CATSDVGTGFLNEQFF
NA,TRBJ1-1,NA,TRBV29-1,TGCAGCGTTGAACCGTCTGAGAACACTGAAGCTTTCTTT,CSVEPSENTEAFF
NA,TRBJ1-2,NA,TRBV21-1,TGTGCCAGCACCCCGTTCGGGAGAATTGGCTATGGCTACACCTTC,CASTPFGRIGYGYTF
NA,TRBJ2-2,TRBD2,TRBV29-1,TGCAGCGTCGGACTAGCGGGAGATGGGGAGCTGTTTTTT,CSVGLAGDGELFF
few,TRBJ2-3,NA,TRBV7-9,TGTGCCAGCAGCTTAGCGGCAGGGGAGGCAGATACGCAGTATTTT,CASSLAAGEADTQYF
once,TRBJ2-1,NA,TRBV10-3,TGTGCCATCTCTGATTGGGGCTCCTACAATGAGCAGTTCTTC,CAISDWGSYNEQFF
once,TRBJ1-1,NA,TRBV27,TGTGCCAGCACCCCTTGGGGTCAGAACACTGAAGCTTTCTTT,CASTPWGQNTEAFF
NA,TRBJ1-2,NA,TRBV20-1,TGCAGTGCTAGAGAATTGAATGGCTACACCTTC,CSARELNGYTF
NA,TRBJ2-7,TRBD2,TRBV6-5,TGTGCCAGCAGTTCGGGAGGGACTGGATCCTACGAGCAGTACTTC,CASSSGGTGSYEQYF
NA,TRBJ1-1,NA,TRBV6-6,TGTGCCAGCAGTTATTATGGGGACCACACTGAAGCTTTCTTT,CASSYYGDHTEAFF
many,TRBJ1-5,NA,TRBV12-5,TGTGCTCCAGCGGGGTGGACCCAGCATTTT,CAPAGWTQHF
NA,TRBJ2-1,TRBD2,TRBV3-1,TGTGCCAGCAGCCGGCGGGGGGTCTCCTACAATGAGCAGTTCTTC,CASSRRGVSYNEQFF
few,TRBJ2-5,TRBD1,TRBV14,TGTGCCAGCAGCCAAGAACGACAGGGAAGTCCCCAGTACTTC,CASSQERQGSPQYF